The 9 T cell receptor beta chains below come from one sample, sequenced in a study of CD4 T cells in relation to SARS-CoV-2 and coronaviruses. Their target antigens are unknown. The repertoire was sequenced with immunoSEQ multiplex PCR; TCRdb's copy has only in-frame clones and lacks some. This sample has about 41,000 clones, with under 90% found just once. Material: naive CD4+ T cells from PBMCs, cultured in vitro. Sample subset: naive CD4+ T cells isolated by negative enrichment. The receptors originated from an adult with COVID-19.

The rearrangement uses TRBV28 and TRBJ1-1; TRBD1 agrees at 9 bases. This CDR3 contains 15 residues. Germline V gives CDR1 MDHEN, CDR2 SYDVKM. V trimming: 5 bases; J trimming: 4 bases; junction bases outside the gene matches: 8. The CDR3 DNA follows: TGTGCCAGCAGTATCACAGGGGGCGCTTTCACTGAAGCTTTCTTT. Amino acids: CASSITGGAFTEAFF.

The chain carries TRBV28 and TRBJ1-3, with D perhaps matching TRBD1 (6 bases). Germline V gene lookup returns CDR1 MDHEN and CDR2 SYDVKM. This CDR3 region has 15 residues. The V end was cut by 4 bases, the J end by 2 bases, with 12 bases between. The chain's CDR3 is CASSSEGGAGNTIYF. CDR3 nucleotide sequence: TGTGCCAGCAGTTCGGAGGGGGGGGCTGGAAACACCATATATTTT.

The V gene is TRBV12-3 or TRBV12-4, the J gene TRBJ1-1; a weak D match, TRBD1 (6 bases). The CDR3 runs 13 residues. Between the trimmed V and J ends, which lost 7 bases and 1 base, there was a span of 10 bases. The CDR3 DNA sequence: TGTGCCAGCACAACCAGGGGGAACACTGAAGCTTTCTTT. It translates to CASTTRGNTEAFF.

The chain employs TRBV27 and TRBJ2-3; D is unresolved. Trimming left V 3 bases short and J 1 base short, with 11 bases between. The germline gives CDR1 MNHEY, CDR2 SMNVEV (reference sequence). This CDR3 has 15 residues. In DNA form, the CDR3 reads TGTGCCAGCAGTTTGCGCCCTATCCGCACAGATACGCAGTATTTT. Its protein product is CASSLRPIRTDTQYF.

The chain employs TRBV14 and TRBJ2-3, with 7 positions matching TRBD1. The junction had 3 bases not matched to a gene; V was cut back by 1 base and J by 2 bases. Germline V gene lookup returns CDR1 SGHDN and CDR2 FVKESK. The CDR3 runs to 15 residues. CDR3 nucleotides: TGTGCCAGCAGCCAAGGGGGACAGTCCACAGATACGCAGTATTTT. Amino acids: CASSQGGQSTDTQYF.

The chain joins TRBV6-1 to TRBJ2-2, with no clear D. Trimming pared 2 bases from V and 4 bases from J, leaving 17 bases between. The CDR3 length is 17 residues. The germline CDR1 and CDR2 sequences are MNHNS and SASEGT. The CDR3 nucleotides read TGTGCCAGCAGTGAAATCGCTTACTTAAAGAGCACCGGGGAGCTGTTTTTT. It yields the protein CASSEIAYLKSTGELFF.

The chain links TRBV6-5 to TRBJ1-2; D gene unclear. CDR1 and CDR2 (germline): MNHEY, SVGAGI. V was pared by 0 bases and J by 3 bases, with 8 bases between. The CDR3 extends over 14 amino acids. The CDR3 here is CASSYSSRDYGYTF. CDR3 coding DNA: TGTGCCAGCAGTTACTCGAGTAGGGACTATGGCTACACCTTC.

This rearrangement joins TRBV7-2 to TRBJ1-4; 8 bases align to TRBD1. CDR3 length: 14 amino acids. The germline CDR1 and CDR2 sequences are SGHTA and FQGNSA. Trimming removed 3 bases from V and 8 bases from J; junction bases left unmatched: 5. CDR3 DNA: TGTGCCAGCAGCTTCGGACAGGGTTACGAAAAACTGTTTTTT. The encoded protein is CASSFGQGYEKLFF. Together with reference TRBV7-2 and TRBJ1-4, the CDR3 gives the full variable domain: GAGVSQSPSNKVTEKGKDVELRCDPISGHTALYWYRQSLGQGLEFLIYFQGNSAPDKSGLPSDRFSAERTGGSVSTLTIQRTQQEDSAVYLCASSFGQGYEKLFFGSGTQLSVL.

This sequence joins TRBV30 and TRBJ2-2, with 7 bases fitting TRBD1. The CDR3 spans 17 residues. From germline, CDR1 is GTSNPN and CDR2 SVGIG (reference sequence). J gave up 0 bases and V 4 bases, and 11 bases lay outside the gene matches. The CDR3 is CAWTSDRASANTGELFF. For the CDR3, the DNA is TGTGCCTGGACTTCTGACAGGGCGTCTGCGAACACCGGGGAGCTGTTTTTT.